This T cell receptor beta chain was observed in a study of lymphopenia after photon versus proton radiotherapy. Study-wide results and caveats: Only patients who died were analyzed for survival; proton advantage is unproven. Under photons, naive T cells and diversity fell while effector/memory populations rose. A bigger post-nadir fall in TCR diversity correlated inversely with survival time in deceased patients. After lymphocyte nadir, photon-treated repertoires showed oligoclonal expansion, especially CD8+ Temra.

The CDR3 covers 14 residues. V lost 3 bases, J lost 7 bases, and 5 bases stayed unmatched. From germline, CDR1 is MNHEY and CDR2 SMNVEV (reference sequence). In regard to this clone: Its antigen is undetermined.

The assay was immunoSEQ multiplex PCR, and TCRdb's table has in-frame clones only and misses some. The table shows 20,000 to 30,000 clones, with about 92% occurring only once. The receptor was isolated from a woman aged 45 to 65 with cholangiocarcinoma. V and J are TRBV27 and TRBJ1-1; 10 positions agree with TRBD1. Sequencing was performed on peripheral blood, taken from a patient treated with photon-based radiotherapy. CDR3 region: CASSFDRGLIEAFF. As DNA, the CDR3 is TGTGCCAGCAGTTTCGACAGGGGGCTTATTGAAGCTTTCTTT.